The 14 T cell receptor beta chains given below trace back to one sample, sequenced in a study of human T cells and chemical hapten exposure. Described time point: pre-sensitization, week 0. Treatment meaning: therapeutic diphenylcyclopropenone sensitization with weekly scalp DPC. TCRdb reprocessed the RACE reads with MiXCR, giving one entry per CDR3 protein. The table shows over 300,000 distinct CDR3 sequences, with 4% to 6% occurring only once. Material: whole blood, obtained in connection with sensitization to the hapten diphenylcyclopropenone (DPC). The origin of the receptors is a woman in her forties or fifties with alopecia areata. Some clones in this sample may be carry-over from other donors' samples.

This clonotype was counted ten times or more. The V and J genes are TRBV12-3 or TRBV12-4 and TRBJ2-4, with D perhaps matching TRBD2 (6 bases). Trimming removed 3 bases from V and 2 bases from J, with 11 bases in between. This CDR3 comprises 15 residues. CDR3: CASSFIRGTKNIQYF. The DNA for the CDR3 is TGTGCCAGCAGTTTTATCCGGGGGACCAAAAACATTCAGTACTTC.

The rearrangement joins TRBV2 to TRBJ1-5; no clear D gene. Germline V lookup: CDR1 SNHLY, CDR2 FYNNEI. The V and J ends lost 3 bases and 1 base respectively, with 10 bases between them. The CDR3 consists of 15 residues. The CDR3 sequence: CASSEVLGSNQPQHF. CDR3 sequence (DNA): TGTGCCAGCAGTGAGGTCCTGGGAAGCAATCAGCCCCAGCATTTT.

This clonotype was counted many times. The J gene is TRBJ2-1, the V gene TRBV3-1; 9 nucleotides match TRBD2. J lost 3 bases, V lost 1 base, and 1 base had no gene match. Germline assignment: CDR1 LGHDT and CDR2 YNNKEL (reference sequence). CDR3 length: 15 amino acids. Here the CDR3 reads CASSQGLADYNEQFF. CDR3 DNA: TGTGCCAGCAGCCAAGGACTAGCGGACTACAATGAGCAGTTCTTC.

This clonotype was seen a handful of times. This chain connects TRBV5-1 to TRBJ1-5; D perhaps matches TRBD1 (5 bases). CDR1 SGHRS and CDR2 YFSETQ come from the germline V gene. This CDR3 region has 15 residues. Between the trimmed V and J ends, which lost 4 bases and 3 bases, there was a span of 14 bases. CDR3: CASSPGLAANQPQHF. The CDR3 DNA follows: TGCGCCAGCAGCCCGGGACTCGCCGCCAATCAGCCCCAGCATTTT.

This clonotype was found a few times. The rearrangement links TRBV18 to TRBJ1-1; D might be TRBD1 (6 bases). Trimming cost V 1 base and J 3 bases, with 12 bases left between them. The germline V gene encodes CDR1 KGHSH and CDR2 LQKENI. The CDR3 spans 15 residues. CDR3 bases: TGTGCCAGCTCACCACGAACGGGGGGCTACACTGAAGCTTTCTTT. Translation: CASSPRTGGYTEAFF.

This clonotype has only a few counts. The chain combines TRBV7-8 with TRBJ2-2, with a weak D call TRBD1 (6 bases). Looked up from germline, CDR1 is SGHVS and CDR2 is FQNEAQ. V was trimmed by 3 bases and J by 1 base, leaving 12 bases between them. The CDR3 consists of 16 residues. For the CDR3, the DNA is TGTGCCAGCAGCTTTAGTTCCAGGGGGAACACCGGGGAGCTGTTTTTT. It encodes CASSFSSRGNTGELFF.

Concerning this clonotype: One end of the junction varies from germline; a read error may be responsible. The V and J genes are TRBV20-1 and TRBJ1-2; 7 bases match TRBD1. Germline-derived CDR1 and CDR2 are DFQATT and SNEGSKA (reference sequence). This CDR3 has 19 residues. CDR3 residues: CSARDPPETGSRPNYGYSF. CDR3 nucleotide sequence: TGCAGTGCTAGAGATCCCCCAGAGACAGGGTCTAGGCCTAACTATGGCTACTCCTTC.

This clonotype was picked up many times. The V call is TRBV6-2 or TRBV6-3, the J call TRBJ2-1; 8 bases are a match to TRBD2. The ends lost 5 bases at V and 6 bases at J; junction bases unmatched: 6. Germline assignment: CDR1 MNHEY and CDR2 SVGEGT. The CDR3 extends over 14 amino acids. CDR3 sequence reads: CASSRPSGSNEQFF. CDR3 sequence (DNA): TGTGCCAGCAGTCGCCCCAGCGGGAGCAATGAGCAGTTCTTC.

The chain carries TRBV6-5 and TRBJ1-2, with D perhaps matching TRBD1 (5 bases). This CDR3 is 16 amino acids long. Germline V CDR1 and CDR2: MNHEY, SVGAGI. V shed 8 bases and J shed 4 bases, with 23 bases lying between them. CDR3 sequence (DNA): TGTGCCAGCTCCCGCGATCCGGGGGTGAGCCTCTATGGCTACACCTTC. Encoded protein: CASSRDPGVSLYGYTF.

The J gene is TRBJ2-7, the V gene TRBV6-5; possible D gene TRBD1, 6 bases. Germline values: CDR1 MNHEY, CDR2 SVGAGI. The CDR3 has 16 amino acids. Between the trimmed V and J ends, which lost 1 base and 5 bases, there was a span of 18 bases. CDR3 DNA: TGTGCCAGCAGTTACTTAGGGGGAAGTCGCGCTGACGAGCAGTACTTC. Its translation: CASSYLGGSRADEQYF.

The V and J genes are TRBV27 and TRBJ1-1; D is possibly TRBD1 (5 bases). Trimming took 4 bases from V and 4 from J, leaving 19 bases between them. The CDR3 has 16 residues. Germline loops: CDR1 MNHEY, CDR2 SMNVEV (reference sequence). In DNA form, the CDR3 reads TGTGCCAGCAGTTCCCCGACAGACCCGCTGGGCACTGAAGCTTTCTTT. Protein: CASSSPTDPLGTEAFF.

This clonotype has a handful of counts. The V gene is TRBV2, the J gene TRBJ1-6, with D unresolved. V dropped 10 bases and J dropped 10 bases, with 17 bases sitting between them. This CDR3 comprises 13 residues. CDR1 and CDR2 from the germline V gene are SNHLY and FYNNEI. CDR3 sequence (DNA): TGTGCCACTCAGCTAGGGATTGGATCACCCCTCCACTTT. Amino acid sequence: CATQLGIGSPLHF.

This clonotype was counted a few times. The chain is built from TRBV20-1 and TRBJ2-7, with a possible D match to TRBD2 (7 bases). The CDR3 contains 14 residues. Trimming took off 6 bases at V and 3 bases at J, with 18 bases between the two ends. Germline V gene data show CDR1 as DFQATT and CDR2 as SNEGSKA (reference sequence). CDR3 DNA sequence: TGCAGTGCCCGAGGGGAGGGGGGCAGCTACGAGCAGTACTTC. Translated, it gives CSARGEGGSYEQYF.

This clonotype was detected many times. The chain carries TRBV29-1 and TRBJ2-3, with a weak D call TRBD1 (5 bases). Germline V lookup: CDR1 SQVTM, CDR2 ANQGSEA. Trimming took off 3 bases at V and 1 base at J, with 17 bases between the two ends. The length of the CDR3 is 16 residues. CDR3 coding DNA: TGCAGCGTTGATTTGGGTCCTAAAGGGGGCACAGATACGCAGTATTTT. Amino acid sequence: CSVDLGPKGGTDTQYF.